The entry below describes one TCR beta chain. Antigen unknown. The record originates from a study of a mutant IDH1 vaccine in newly diagnosed glioma. Turning to the study itself: Patients under treatment included about 60% males and approximately 38% females and had a mean age of roughly 43 years. Those enrolled had earlier been treated with radiotherapy, temozolomide, or both, mostly both. Broader study findings: Detectable vaccine-induced immune responses arose in 93.3% of patients.

Between the trimmed V and J ends, which lost 1 base and 3 bases, there was a span of 13 bases. The CDR3 covers 15 residues. Germline CDR1 SGHAT, CDR2 FQNNGV. Clones were read by immunoSEQ multiplex PCR, and TCRdb kept only the in-frame ones, dropping some. Among tens of thousands of clones listed, over 70% were seen once. The time point: baseline, week 1 (first vaccination visit). Sample treatment: pre-vaccination baseline after standard-of-care therapy. The chain carries TRBV11-2 and TRBJ2-7; maybe TRBD2 (6 bases). The source was PBMCs, collected from a glioma patient treated with radiotherapy, temozolomide or both. The clonotype comes from a man aged 35-49 years with glioma. Some clones in this sample may be carry-over from other donors' samples. CDR3 region: CASSLAGGSFYEQYF. The CDR3 region has the DNA TGTGCCAGCAGCTTAGCTGGGGGGTCCTTCTACGAGCAGTACTTC. The full variable domain, with the rest looked up from reference TRBV11-2 and TRBJ2-7, is EAGVAQSPRYKIIEKRQSVAFWCNPISGHATLYWYQQILGQGPKLLIQFQNNGVVDDSQLPKDRFSAERLKGVDSTLKIQPAKLEDSAVYLCASSLAGGSFYEQYFGPGTRLTVT.